The TCR beta chain under discussion was sequenced for a study of beta chain features in type 1 diabetes. Sequencing targeted expressed TCRB transcripts, as all isolated RNA had been reverse transcribed. Only in-frame clones appear in the TCRdb table, and some are missing; sequencing was by immunoSEQ multiplex PCR. The sample records some 350,000 clones, 8.5% to 10% being singletons. A remark on this clone: Its target is unknown.

Study conclusions and caveats: There was a moderate but significant shortening of TCRB CDR3s in all four CD4+ subsets of Type 1 diabetes patients. Since sequencing was performed on cDNA, cells with high TCR expression could be over-represented. At VDJ recombination sites, type 1 diabetes patients had fewer insertions and more deleted nucleotides.

There was one heparinised blood draw per donor, averaging about 110 mL. The authors sorted CD4+ naive, central memory, regulatory and stem cell-like memory cells via CD45RO/CCR7/CD25/CD127/CD95/CD27. Germline V gene lookup returns CDR1 SGDLS and CDR2 YYNGEE. V trimming: 0 bases; J trimming: 5 bases; junction bases outside the gene matches: 9. The CDR3 consists of 16 residues. The source of this sequence is a man in his thirties or forties with type 1 diabetes. The sample was central memory CD4+ T cells from blood. The chain combines TRBV9 with TRBJ2-5; TRBD2 matches 8 bases. CDR3 sequence: CASSVGIAGTSETQYF. In nucleotides, the CDR3 is TGTGCCAGCAGCGTAGGGATAGCGGGAACGTCGGAGACCCAGTACTTC.